These T cell receptor beta chains were read from a single sample in a study of blood T cell repertoires in COVID-19. Data came from immunoSEQ multiplex PCR; TCRdb stores just in-frame clones and leaves some out. The table has tens of thousands of clones, roughly 90% seen once. The sample consisted of peripheral blood. These receptors all stem from a woman aged 80 or over with acute or convalescent COVID-19. Each CDR3 is given with its conserved first and last residue. A D gene is named only where the DNA matches it firmly. The listing skips clone size in some rows; elsewhere it reads once, few, many or a size class.

clone size: .; J gene: TRBJ2-7; D gene: .; V gene: TRBV7-6; CDR3 protein: CASSLGTAPTYEQYF; CDR3 DNA: TGTGCCAGCAGCTTAGGGACAGCCCCTACCTACGAGCAGTACTTC
clone size: .; J gene: TRBJ2-3; D gene: TRBD2; V gene: TRBV7-8; CDR3 protein: CASSWGSGGGKGDTQYF; CDR3 DNA: TGTGCCAGCAGCTGGGGGAGCGGGGGTGGAAAGGGAGATACGCAGTATTTT
clone size: .; J gene: TRBJ2-6; D gene: .; V gene: TRBV4-1; CDR3 protein: CASSQSFGVVLTF; CDR3 DNA: TGCGCCAGCAGCCAATCATTCGGGGTTGTCCTGACTTTC
clone size: .; J gene: TRBJ2-5; D gene: .; V gene: TRBV7-9; CDR3 protein: CASSLVAGKETQYF; CDR3 DNA: TGTGCCAGCAGCTTAGTTGCAGGGAAAGAGACCCAGTACTTC
clone size: .; J gene: TRBJ1-2; D gene: .; V gene: TRBV27; CDR3 protein: CASSFNTGNNIGYTF; CDR3 DNA: TGTGCCAGCAGTTTTAATACAGGGAACAATATTGGCTACACCTTC
clone size: .; J gene: TRBJ1-2; D gene: TRBD1; V gene: TRBV6-2/TRBV6-3; CDR3 protein: CASSDRTGRFNYGYTF; CDR3 DNA: TGTGCCAGCAGTGACCGGACAGGACGGTTCAACTATGGCTACACCTTC
clone size: once; J gene: TRBJ1-2; D gene: .; V gene: TRBV28; CDR3 protein: CASTSPGGGGYTF; CDR3 DNA: TGTGCCAGCACCTCGCCGGGGGGTGGGGGCTACACCTTC
clone size: .; J gene: TRBJ2-7; D gene: TRBD1; V gene: TRBV18; CDR3 protein: CASSPTPGQDEQYF; CDR3 DNA: TGTGCCAGCTCACCGACCCCGGGACAGGACGAGCAGTACTTC
clone size: .; J gene: TRBJ2-3; D gene: TRBD2; V gene: TRBV10-3; CDR3 protein: CATKLAGTGDTQYF; CDR3 DNA: TGTGCCACCAAACTAGCGGGAACTGGCGATACGCAGTATTTT
clone size: .; J gene: TRBJ1-2; D gene: TRBD1; V gene: TRBV20-1; CDR3 protein: CSAYDRGRYTF; CDR3 DNA: TGCAGTGCTTACGACAGGGGTCGCTACACCTTC